This T cell receptor beta chain appears in the sequencing data of a study of cytomegalovirus exposure and HLA in healthy donors. This clone was picked up one time. The PCR had 60 Vbeta and 13 Jbeta primers. TCRdb keeps only in-frame clones here, not all; method: immunoSEQ multiplex PCR. Among a few hundred thousand clones, 70% to 90% were seen once, and the ten largest hold about 2.3%. V was shortened by 0 bases and J by 0 bases, with 12 bases between the two germline ends. Germline lookup yields CDR1 WSHSY and CDR2 SAAADI. This CDR3 has 17 amino acids. There were likely unrecorded immune exposures, though donors were nominally healthy when sampled.

The sequence came from a woman aged 18-29 years in good health and CMV-seronegative. The genes are TRBV10-2 and TRBJ1-5; tentatively, D is TRBD1 (5 bases). The sequencing sample was made of PBMCs. CDR3 in amino acids: CASSESNGGNSNQPQHF. The CDR3 region has the DNA TGCGCCAGCAGTGAGTCGAATGGGGGGAATAGCAATCAGCCCCAGCATTTT.